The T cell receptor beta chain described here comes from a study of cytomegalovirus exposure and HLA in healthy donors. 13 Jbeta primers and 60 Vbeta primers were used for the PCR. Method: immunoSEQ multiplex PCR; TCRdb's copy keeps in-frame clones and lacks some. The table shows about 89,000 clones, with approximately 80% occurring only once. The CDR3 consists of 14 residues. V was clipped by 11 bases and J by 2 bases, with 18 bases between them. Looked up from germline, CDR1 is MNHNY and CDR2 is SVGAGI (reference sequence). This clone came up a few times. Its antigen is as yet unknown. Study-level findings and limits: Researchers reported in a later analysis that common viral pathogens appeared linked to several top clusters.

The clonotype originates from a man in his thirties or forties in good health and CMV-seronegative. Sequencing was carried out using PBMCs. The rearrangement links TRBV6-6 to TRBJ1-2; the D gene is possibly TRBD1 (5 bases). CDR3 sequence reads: CAATQDRQNYGYTF. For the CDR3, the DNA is TGTGCCGCAACCCAAGACCGACAGAACTATGGCTACACCTTC.